The 9 T cell receptor beta chains below all came from one sample that was sequenced in a study of Graves' ophthalmopathy and Graves' hyperthyroidism. RNA served as the template for amplifying TCR beta CDR3 regions. First-round RT-PCR employed HTBI primers, with a second-round multiplex PCR after it. MiXCR, applied by TCRdb to the multiplex PCR reads, yields one record per CDR3 protein. This table has roughly 610,000 distinct CDR3 sequences, 22% appearing once. Specimen: peripheral blood. Source of these receptors: a woman between 18 and 29 years old with stable Graves' hyperthyroidism. Some clones in this sample may be carry-over from other donors' samples.

This clonotype has a count of ten or more. The chain combines TRBV6-1 with TRBJ1-5, with D possibly TRBD1 on 6 matching bases. The germline CDR1 and CDR2 sequences are MNHNS and SASEGT. The V end was cut by 2 bases, the J end by 5 bases, with 10 bases between. The length of the CDR3 is 14 residues. The CDR3 DNA follows: TGTGCCAGCAGTGAATCTTCAGGGGATCAGCCCCAGCATTTT. Its protein product is CASSESSGDQPQHF.

In this sample, this clonotype turned up many times. V usage is TRBV28 and J usage is TRBJ2-7; D remains unclear. Trimming cost V 4 bases and J 0 bases, with 10 bases left between them. Germline V gene sequence: CDR1 MDHEN, CDR2 SYDVKM. The CDR3 covers 14 residues. This CDR3 reads CASSYATNSYEQYF. CDR3 nucleotides: TGTGCCAGCAGTTACGCGACAAACTCCTACGAGCAGTACTTC.

This clonotype appeared many times. The chain links TRBV6-2 or TRBV6-3 to TRBJ2-7; D is perhaps TRBD1 (6 bases). Germline assignment: CDR1 MNHEY and CDR2 SVGEGT. Trimming removed 7 bases from V and 4 bases from J, with 26 bases in between. The CDR3 contains 17 residues. Here the CDR3 reads CASTPFNRDPRLYEQYF. CDR3 in DNA: TGTGCCAGCACCCCGTTTAACAGGGACCCCCGCTTATACGAGCAGTACTTC.

This chain uses TRBV12-3 or TRBV12-4 with TRBJ1-5; 8 nucleotides line up with TRBD1. The CDR3 spans 15 residues. V lost 5 bases to trimming and J lost 1 base; unmatched junction nucleotides: 4. The CDR3 coding sequence is TGTGCCAGCAGTGAAGACAGGGGAAGCAATCAGCCCCAGCATTTT. Translating it yields CASSEDRGSNQPQHF.

The chain joins TRBV6-1 to TRBJ1-2, with no clear D. Germline loops: CDR1 MNHNS, CDR2 SASEGT. This CDR3 has 13 residues. Deletions cut 6 bases from V and 4 bases from J, with 12 bases between. The CDR3 region has the DNA TGTGCCAGCAGCGCCCGCGGCCGCTATGGCTACACCTTC. Residues: CASSARGRYGYTF.

V is TRBV11-2 and J is TRBJ2-7; 7 nucleotides agree with TRBD1. V dropped 2 bases and J dropped 0; count of bases not matched to a gene: 7. Looked up from germline, CDR1 is SGHAT and CDR2 is FQNNGV. The CDR3 totals 16 residues. The CDR3 nucleotides are TGTGCCAGCAGCTTAAAAGGACAGGCCAGCTCCTACGAGCAGTACTTC. Its protein is CASSLKGQASSYEQYF.

The table lists this clonotype with many counts. The chain recombines TRBV6-1 with TRBJ1-2; a possible D gene is TRBD1 (5 bases). Trimming shortened V by 2 bases and J by 7 bases, and 14 bases separated the two germline ends. Germline V CDR1 and CDR2: MNHNS, SASEGT. The length of the CDR3 is 14 residues. CDR3 in DNA: TGTGCCAGCAGTGAAACGGGGGATAGTAGTGGCTACACCTTC. This gives the protein CASSETGDSSGYTF.

The chain has TRBV29-1 and TRBJ2-2; the D is unclear. This CDR3 comprises 13 residues. Germline CDR1 SQVTM, CDR2 ANQGSEA. V gave up 4 bases and J gave up 3 bases, with 9 bases separating them. In nucleotides, the CDR3 is TGCAGCGTTGGATCAGGTCACACCGGGGAGCTGTTTTTT. It is translated as CSVGSGHTGELFF.

This clonotype was picked up a small number of times. The CDR3 coding sequence is TGTGCCAGCAGTGAACTAGGGGGTAATGGCTACACCTTC. It yields the protein CASSELGGNGYTF. The gene calls are TRBV25-1 and TRBJ1-2, with D perhaps TRBD1 (6 bases). CDR1 MGHDK and CDR2 SYGVNS come from the germline V gene. Trimming removed 2 bases from V and 6 bases from J, with 10 bases in between. The CDR3 length is 13 residues.